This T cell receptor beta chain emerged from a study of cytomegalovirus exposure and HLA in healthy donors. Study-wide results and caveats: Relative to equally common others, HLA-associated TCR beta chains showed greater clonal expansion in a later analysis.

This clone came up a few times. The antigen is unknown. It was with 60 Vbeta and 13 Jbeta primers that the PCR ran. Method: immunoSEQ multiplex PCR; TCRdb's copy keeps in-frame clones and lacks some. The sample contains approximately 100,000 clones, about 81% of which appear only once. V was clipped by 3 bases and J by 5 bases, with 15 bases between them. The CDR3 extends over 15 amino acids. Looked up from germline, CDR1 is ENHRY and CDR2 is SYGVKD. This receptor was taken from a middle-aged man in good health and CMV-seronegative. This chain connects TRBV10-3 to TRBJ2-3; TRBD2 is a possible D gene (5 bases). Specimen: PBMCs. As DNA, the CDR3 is TGTGCCATCAGTGATTATAGCGCCCTGGGAGATACGCAGTATTTT. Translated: CAISDYSALGDTQYF.